Listed here are 3 T cell receptor beta chains from one sample, sequenced in a study of T-cell reconstitution after alpha-beta-depleted transplantation in children (dated by TCRdb to 2016 to 2017). Library method: PCR. Sequenced on an Illumina HiSeq 2500. TCR libraries were prepared with molecular barcoding, using unique molecular identifiers to normalize TCRbeta repertoire quantification. In-frame beta chains were kept once TCRdb had trimmed the public reads at Q25 with fastp and called clones with MiXCR. Entries that share a CDR3 protein sequence are merged under the most common genes and DNA. In this sample the table shows 750,000 to 950,000 distinct CDR3 sequences, 16% of which occur a single time. The top ten constitute approximately 5% of the sample. This specimen's treatment or condition label, interpreted: allogeneic hematopoietic cell transplantation with graft depleted of TCRalphabeta T cells and CD19 B cells.

The specimen was PBMCs, mostly from graft donor cells, collected 360 days after TCRalphabeta/CD19-depleted stem cell transplant. These receptors were taken from a male patient younger than 18 who had a stem cell transplant for acute lymphoblastic leukemia, so the T cells may come from the graft donor.

The V and J genes are TRBV10-2 and TRBJ2-1, with D perhaps TRBD2 (5 bases). CDR3 length equals 13 residues. The V and J ends lost 0 bases and 7 bases respectively, with 7 bases between them. The germline V gene has CDR1 WSHSY and CDR2 SAAADI. The CDR3 loop is CASSESRRNEQFF. The CDR3 coding sequence is TGCGCCAGCAGTGAGTCGAGGAGGAATGAGCAGTTCTTC.

This clonotype was found a few times. The chain joins TRBV6-5 to TRBJ2-7; 9 positions agree with TRBD2. This CDR3 has 16 amino acids. The V and J ends lost 4 bases and 0 bases, in that order; junction bases with no gene match: 7. CDR1 and CDR2 from the germline V gene are MNHEY and SVGAGI. Written as DNA, the CDR3 is TGTGCCAGCAGTTCACCTATGCGGGAGGGCTCCTACGAGCAGTACTTC. Translating gives CASSSPMREGSYEQYF.

This chain connects TRBV20-1 to TRBJ2-7, with TRBD2 identical over 10 bases. Germline V gives CDR1 DFQATT, CDR2 SNEGSKA (reference sequence). This CDR3 region has 14 residues. V was pared by 5 bases and J by 0 bases, with 4 bases of the junction left unmatched. This chain's CDR3 is CSARRTSGSYEQYF. The CDR3 DNA reads as TGCAGTGCTCGACGGACTAGCGGCTCCTACGAGCAGTACTTC.